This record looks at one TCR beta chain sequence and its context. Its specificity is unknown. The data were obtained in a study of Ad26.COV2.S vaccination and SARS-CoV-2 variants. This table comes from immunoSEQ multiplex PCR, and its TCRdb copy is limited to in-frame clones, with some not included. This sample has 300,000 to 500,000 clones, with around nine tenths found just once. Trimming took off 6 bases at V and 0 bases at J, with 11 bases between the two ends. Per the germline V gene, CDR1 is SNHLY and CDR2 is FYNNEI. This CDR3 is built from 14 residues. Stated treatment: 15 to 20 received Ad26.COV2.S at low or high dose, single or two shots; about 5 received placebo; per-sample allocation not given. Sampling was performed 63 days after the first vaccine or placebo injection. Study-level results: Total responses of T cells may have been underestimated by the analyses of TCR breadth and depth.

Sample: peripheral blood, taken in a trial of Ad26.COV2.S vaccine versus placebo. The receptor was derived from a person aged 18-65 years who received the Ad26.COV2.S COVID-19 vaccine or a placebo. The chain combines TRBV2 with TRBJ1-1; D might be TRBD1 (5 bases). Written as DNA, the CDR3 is TGTGCCAGCAGGAAGGACACCATGAACACTGAAGCTTTCTTT. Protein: CASRKDTMNTEAFF.